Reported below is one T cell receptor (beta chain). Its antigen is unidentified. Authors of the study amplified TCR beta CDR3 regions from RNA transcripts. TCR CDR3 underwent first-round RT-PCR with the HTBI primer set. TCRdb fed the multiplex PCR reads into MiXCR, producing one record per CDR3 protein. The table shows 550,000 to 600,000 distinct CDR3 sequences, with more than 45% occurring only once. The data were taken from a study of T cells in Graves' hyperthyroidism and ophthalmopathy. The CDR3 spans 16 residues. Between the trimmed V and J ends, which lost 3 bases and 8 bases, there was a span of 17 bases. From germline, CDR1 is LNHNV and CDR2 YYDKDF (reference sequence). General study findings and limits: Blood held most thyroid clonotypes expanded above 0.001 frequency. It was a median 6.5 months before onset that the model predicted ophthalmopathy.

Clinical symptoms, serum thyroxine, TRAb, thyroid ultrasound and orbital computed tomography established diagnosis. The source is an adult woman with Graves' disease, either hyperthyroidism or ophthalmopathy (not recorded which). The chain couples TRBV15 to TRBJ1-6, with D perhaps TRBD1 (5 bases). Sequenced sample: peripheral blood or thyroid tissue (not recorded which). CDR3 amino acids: CATSSLAQGGDSPLHF. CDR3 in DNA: TGTGCCACCAGCAGCTTGGCCCAGGGTGGCGATTCACCCCTCCACTTT.